The rows below give T cell receptor beta chains drawn from one sample of a study of blood T cell repertoires in COVID-19. The table came from immunoSEQ multiplex PCR; TCRdb's copy has only in-frame clones and leaves some out. The table lists around 130,000 clones, about 92% of them singletons. Sequencing used peripheral blood. All receptors derive from a man aged 45 to 65 with active COVID-19. CDR3s include the opening cysteine and the closing phenylalanine or tryptophan. D genes are given only for firm matches. The size field is filled for only some rows; it gives once, few, many or a size class.

D gene	clone size	V gene	J gene	CDR3 protein	CDR3 DNA
NA	few	TRBV5-6	TRBJ2-7	CASSLGLQGRHEQYF	TGTGCCAGCAGCTTGGGATTACAGGGTCGGCACGAGCAGTACTTC
TRBD2	NA	TRBV10-3	TRBJ2-1	CATGTSSRVTHNEQFF	TGTGCCACCGGGACTAGCTCCCGGGTCACTCACAATGAGCAGTTCTTC
TRBD1	NA	TRBV19	TRBJ1-5	CASRIHYLDRDRNQPQHF	TGTGCCAGTAGGATACACTATCTCGACAGGGACCGCAATCAGCCCCAGCATTTT
NA	NA	TRBV5-1	TRBJ2-3	CASSQGRGTTDTQYF	TGCGCCAGCAGCCAAGGAAGGGGAACCACAGATACGCAGTATTTT
TRBD1	NA	TRBV6-5	TRBJ1-2	CASSYSRGQKGYTF	TGTGCCAGCAGTTACTCAAGGGGGCAAAAGGGCTACACCTTC
NA	few	TRBV4-1	TRBJ2-2	CASSPGDLNTGELFF	TGCGCCAGCAGCCCGGGGGACTTAAACACCGGGGAGCTGTTTTTT
TRBD2	NA	TRBV24-1	TRBJ2-5	CATSAPGLAAQYF	TGTGCCACCAGTGCCCCGGGACTAGCGGCCCAGTACTTC
NA	NA	TRBV7-9	TRBJ2-1	CASSSLETELNNEQFF	TGTGCCAGCAGCAGTCTTGAGACAGAACTAAACAATGAGCAGTTCTTC
TRBD2	NA	TRBV7-9	TRBJ2-3	CASSPPGSGGAIDTQYF	TGTGCCAGCAGCCCCCCGGGAAGCGGGGGGGCCATCGATACGCAGTATTTT
NA	NA	TRBV6-5	TRBJ2-2	CASSYSTPVIAGELFF	TGTGCCAGCAGTTACTCTACCCCAGTTATCGCCGGGGAGCTGTTTTTT
TRBD1	once	TRBV6-5	TRBJ1-2	CASKDRDYGYTF	TGTGCCAGCAAGGACAGGGACTATGGCTACACCTTC
NA	NA	TRBV5-8	TRBJ1-1	CASSRRGIMNTEAFF	TGTGCCAGCAGCCGTCGGGGGATCATGAACACTGAAGCTTTCTTT
TRBD1	NA	TRBV4-1	TRBJ1-6	CASSLGQGNQTPLHF	TGCGCCAGCAGCCTCGGACAGGGGAATCAGACACCCCTCCACTTT
NA	NA	TRBV19	TRBJ2-2	CASSAGPGELFF	TGTGCCAGTAGTGCAGGTCCCGGGGAGCTGTTTTTT
NA	once	TRBV7-2	TRBJ1-4	CASSPGGAGGEKLFF	TGTGCCAGCAGCCCCGGCGGGGCAGGCGGTGAAAAACTGTTTTTT
TRBD1	once	TRBV4-2	TRBJ2-2	CASSLRAGGADGELFF	TGTGCCAGCAGCCTTCGGGCAGGGGGCGCGGACGGGGAGCTGTTTTTT
NA	NA	TRBV19	TRBJ2-1	CASSMSGNNEQFF	TGTGCCAGTAGTATGTCGGGGAACAATGAGCAGTTCTTC
TRBD1	NA	TRBV4-1	TRBJ1-6	CASSQGRPPGQGAYNSPLHF	TGCGCCAGCAGCCAAGGGAGGCCACCGGGACAGGGGGCCTATAATTCACCCCTCCACTTT
TRBD1	NA	TRBV12-3/TRBV12-4	TRBJ2-1	CASSFGTVQFF	TGTGCCAGCAGTTTTGGGACAGTGCAGTTCTTC
NA	few	TRBV14	TRBJ2-5	CASSQARGTLETQYF	TGTGCCAGCAGCCAAGCACGCGGGACTTTAGAGACCCAGTACTTC
NA	NA	TRBV19	TRBJ1-3	CASSRRVISGNTIYF	TGTGCCAGTAGCCGACGGGTTATCTCTGGAAACACCATATATTTT
NA	NA	TRBV6-5	TRBJ1-1	CASSKRAGVNTEAFF	TGTGCCAGCAGCAAGCGCGCGGGGGTGAACACTGAAGCTTTCTTT
NA	NA	TRBV6-1	TRBJ1-1	CASSEGGQPISGYF	TGTGCCAGCAGTGAAGGGGGGCAACCCATTTCGGGTTACTTT
TRBD2	once	TRBV12-5	TRBJ2-2	CASGGPSGVRPGELFF	TGTGCTAGTGGGGGGCCTAGCGGGGTTCGTCCCGGGGAGCTGTTTTTT
NA	once	TRBV5-4	TRBJ2-1	CASSFGGSNEQFF	TGTGCCAGCAGCTTCGGGGGTAGCAATGAGCAGTTCTTC
NA	NA	TRBV11-2	TRBJ2-5	CASSLGLEETQYF	TGTGCCAGCAGCTTAGGACTAGAGGAGACCCAGTACTTC
TRBD2	NA	TRBV12-5	TRBJ2-5	CASGPGLGQKETQYF	TGTGCTAGTGGGCCCGGACTAGGGCAGAAAGAGACCCAGTACTTC
NA	NA	TRBV7-9	TRBJ1-2	CASTRGDSFYGYTF	TGTGCCAGCACCAGGGGCGACAGCTTTTATGGCTACACCTTC
NA	NA	TRBV18	TRBJ1-3	CASSVRSPSSSGNTIYF	TGTGCCAGCTCAGTGAGGAGTCCCAGTTCATCTGGAAACACCATATATTTT